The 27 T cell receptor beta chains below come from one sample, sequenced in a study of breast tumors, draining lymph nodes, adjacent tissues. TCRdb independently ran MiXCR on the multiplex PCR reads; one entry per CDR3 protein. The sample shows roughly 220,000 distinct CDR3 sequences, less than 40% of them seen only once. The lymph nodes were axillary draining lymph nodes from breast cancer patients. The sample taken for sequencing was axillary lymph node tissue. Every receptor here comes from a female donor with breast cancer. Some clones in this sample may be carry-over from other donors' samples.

The CDR3 region has the DNA TGTGCCAGCAGTGAAACCGCGACAGGGGGCGATGGCTACACCTTC. Protein product: CASSETATGGDGYTF. The rearrangement joins TRBV2 to TRBJ1-2; 10 nucleotides match TRBD1. The CDR3 sequence is 15 residues long. The germline gives CDR1 SNHLY, CDR2 FYNNEI. With 2 bases clipped from V and 6 bases from J, the junction kept 6 bases outside the gene matches.

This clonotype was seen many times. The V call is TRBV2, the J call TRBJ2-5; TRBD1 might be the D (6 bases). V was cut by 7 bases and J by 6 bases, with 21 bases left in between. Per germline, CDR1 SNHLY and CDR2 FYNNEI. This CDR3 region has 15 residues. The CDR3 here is CASTGARTAGQTQYF. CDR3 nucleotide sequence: TGTGCCAGCACTGGTGCTAGGACAGCCGGACAGACCCAGTACTTC.

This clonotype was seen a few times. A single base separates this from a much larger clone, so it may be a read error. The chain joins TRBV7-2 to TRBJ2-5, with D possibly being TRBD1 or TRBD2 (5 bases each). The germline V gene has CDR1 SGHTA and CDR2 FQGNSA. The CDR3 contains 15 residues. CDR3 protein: CASKPSPSGQETQHF. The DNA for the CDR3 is TGTGCCAGCAAACCTTCACCTTCGGGGCAAGAGACCCAGCACTTC.

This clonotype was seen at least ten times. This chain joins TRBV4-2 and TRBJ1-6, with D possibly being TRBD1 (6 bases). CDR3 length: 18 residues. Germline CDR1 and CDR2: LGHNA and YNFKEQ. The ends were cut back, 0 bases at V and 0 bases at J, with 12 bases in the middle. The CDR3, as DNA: TGTGCCAGCAGCCAAGATGGAGGGGGGAGCTCCTATAATTCACCCCTCCACTTT. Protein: CASSQDGGGSSYNSPLHF.

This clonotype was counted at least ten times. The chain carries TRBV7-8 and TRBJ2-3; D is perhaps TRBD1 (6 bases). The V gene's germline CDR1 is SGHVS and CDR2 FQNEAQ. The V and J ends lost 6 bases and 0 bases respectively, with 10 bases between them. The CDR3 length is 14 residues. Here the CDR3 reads CASRLTGSTDTQYF. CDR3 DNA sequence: TGTGCCAGCAGGTTGACAGGTAGCACAGATACGCAGTATTTT.

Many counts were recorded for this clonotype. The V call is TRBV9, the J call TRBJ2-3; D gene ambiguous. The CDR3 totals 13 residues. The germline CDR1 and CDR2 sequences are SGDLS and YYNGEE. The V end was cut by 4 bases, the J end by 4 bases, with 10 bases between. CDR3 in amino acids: CASSPSPADTQYF. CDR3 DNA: TGTGCCAGCAGCCCGAGCCCTGCAGATACGCAGTATTTT.

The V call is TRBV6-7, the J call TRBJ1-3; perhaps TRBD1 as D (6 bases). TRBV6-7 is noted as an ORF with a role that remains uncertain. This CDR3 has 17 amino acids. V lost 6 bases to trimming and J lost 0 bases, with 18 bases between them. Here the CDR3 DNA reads TGTGCCAGCAGCCACAGGGCGACATTTTTCTCTGGAAACACCATATATTTT. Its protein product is CASSHRATFFSGNTIYF.

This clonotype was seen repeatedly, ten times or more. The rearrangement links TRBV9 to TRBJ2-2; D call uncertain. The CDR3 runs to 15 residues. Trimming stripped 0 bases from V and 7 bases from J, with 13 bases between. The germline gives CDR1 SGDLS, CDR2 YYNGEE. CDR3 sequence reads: CASSVGSKIGGELFF. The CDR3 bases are TGTGCCAGCAGCGTAGGTTCTAAGATTGGCGGGGAGCTGTTTTTT.

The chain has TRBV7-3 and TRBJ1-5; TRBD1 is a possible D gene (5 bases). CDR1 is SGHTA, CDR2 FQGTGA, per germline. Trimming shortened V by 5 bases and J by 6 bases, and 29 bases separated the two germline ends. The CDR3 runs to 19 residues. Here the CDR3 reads CASSVNRRDWKGRAQPQHF. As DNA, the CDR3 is TGTGCCAGCAGCGTAAATCGTCGGGACTGGAAGGGAAGGGCTCAGCCCCAGCATTTT. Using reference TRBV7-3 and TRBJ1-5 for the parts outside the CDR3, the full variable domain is GAGVSQTPSNKVTEKGKYVELRCDPISGHTALYWYRQSLGQGPEFLIYFQGTGAADDSGLPNDRFFAVRPEGSVSTLKIQRTERGDSAVYLCASSVNRRDWKGRAQPQHFGDGTRLSIL.

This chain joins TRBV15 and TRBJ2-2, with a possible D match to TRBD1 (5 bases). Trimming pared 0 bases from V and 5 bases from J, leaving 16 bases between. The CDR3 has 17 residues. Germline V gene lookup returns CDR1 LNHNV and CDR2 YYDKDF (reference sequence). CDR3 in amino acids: CATSRDQGRVGTGELFF. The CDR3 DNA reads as TGTGCCACCAGCAGAGATCAGGGCAGGGTGGGAACCGGGGAGCTGTTTTTT.

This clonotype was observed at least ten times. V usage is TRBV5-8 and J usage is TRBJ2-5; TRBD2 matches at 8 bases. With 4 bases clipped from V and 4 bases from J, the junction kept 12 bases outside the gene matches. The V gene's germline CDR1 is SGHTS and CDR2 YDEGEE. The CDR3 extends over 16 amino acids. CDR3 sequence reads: CASSPRVAGWGETQYF. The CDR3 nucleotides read TGTGCCAGCAGCCCTCGCGTAGCGGGATGGGGAGAGACCCAGTACTTC.

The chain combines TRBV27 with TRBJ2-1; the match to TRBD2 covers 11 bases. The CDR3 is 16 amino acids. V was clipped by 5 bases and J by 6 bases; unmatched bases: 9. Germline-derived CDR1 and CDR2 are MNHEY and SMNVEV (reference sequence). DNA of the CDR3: TGTGCCAGCAGTATTCGTAGCGGGAGGGCGATCAATGAGCAGTTCTTC. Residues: CASSIRSGRAINEQFF.

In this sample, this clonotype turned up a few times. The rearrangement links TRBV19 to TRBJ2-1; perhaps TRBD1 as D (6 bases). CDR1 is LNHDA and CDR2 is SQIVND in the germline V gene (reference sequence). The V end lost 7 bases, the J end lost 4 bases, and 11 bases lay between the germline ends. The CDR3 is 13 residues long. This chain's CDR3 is CASTQGRYNEQFF. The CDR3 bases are TGTGCCAGTACCCAGGGGCGATACAATGAGCAGTTCTTC.

The CDR3 DNA sequence: TGTGCCATCAGTGAGGACAGCTCTGGAAACACCATATATTTT. It specifies CAISEDSSGNTIYF. The chain is built from TRBV10-3 and TRBJ1-3; TRBD1 is a possible D gene (5 bases). This CDR3 is 14 amino acids long. From germline, CDR1 is ENHRY and CDR2 SYGVKD. V was clipped by 2 bases and J by 0 bases, with 5 bases between them.

DNA of the CDR3: TGCAGTGCAGGGGGGTGGGATCAGCCCCAGCATTTT. This codes for CSAGGWDQPQHF. This chain links TRBV20-1 with TRBJ1-5; the D gene is possibly TRBD1 (6 bases). Germline CDR1 DFQATT, CDR2 SNEGSKA (reference sequence). The length of the CDR3 is 12 residues. V gave up 6 bases and J gave up 5 bases, with 11 bases separating them.

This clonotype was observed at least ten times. CDR3 protein: CSGVEWGNQPQHF. Written as DNA, the CDR3 is TGCAGTGGAGTAGAGTGGGGTAATCAGCCCCAGCATTTT. The chain combines TRBV20-1 with TRBJ1-5, with unresolved D. Germline V CDR1 and CDR2: DFQATT, SNEGSKA (reference sequence). This CDR3 spans 13 amino acids. V lost 7 bases and J lost 4, with 14 bases in between.

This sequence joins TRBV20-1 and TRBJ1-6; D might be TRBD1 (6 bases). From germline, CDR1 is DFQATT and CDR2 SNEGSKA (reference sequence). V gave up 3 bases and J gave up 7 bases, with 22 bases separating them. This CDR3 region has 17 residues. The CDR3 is CSASRLAEGVMNSPLHF. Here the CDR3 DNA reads TGCAGTGCTAGCCGTCTAGCGGAGGGGGTGATGAATTCACCCCTCCACTTT.

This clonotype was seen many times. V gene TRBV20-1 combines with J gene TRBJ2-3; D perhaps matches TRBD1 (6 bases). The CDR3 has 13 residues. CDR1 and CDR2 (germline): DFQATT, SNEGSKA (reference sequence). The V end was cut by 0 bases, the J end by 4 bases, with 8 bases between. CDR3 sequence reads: CSARDRGPDTQYF. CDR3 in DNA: TGCAGTGCTAGAGACAGGGGACCAGATACGCAGTATTTT.

The CDR3 DNA reads as TGTGCCAGCAGCCCCAGGACAGGGGGCGTCCCCAATCAGCCCCAGCATTTT. Translation: CASSPRTGGVPNQPQHF. The gene calls are TRBV10-3 and TRBJ1-5; TRBD1 agrees at 11 bases. The CDR3 is 17 amino acids. Germline CDR1 ENHRY, CDR2 SYGVKD. V was pared by 10 bases and J by 3 bases, with 14 bases of the junction left unmatched.

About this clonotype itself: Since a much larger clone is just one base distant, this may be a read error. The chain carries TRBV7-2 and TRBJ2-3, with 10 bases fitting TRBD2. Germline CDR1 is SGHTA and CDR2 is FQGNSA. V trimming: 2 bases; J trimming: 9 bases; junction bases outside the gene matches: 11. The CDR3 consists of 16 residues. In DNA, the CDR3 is TGTACCAGCAGCTTATGGACTAGCGGACGACAGAGCACGCAGTATTTT. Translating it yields CTSSLWTSGRQSTQYF.

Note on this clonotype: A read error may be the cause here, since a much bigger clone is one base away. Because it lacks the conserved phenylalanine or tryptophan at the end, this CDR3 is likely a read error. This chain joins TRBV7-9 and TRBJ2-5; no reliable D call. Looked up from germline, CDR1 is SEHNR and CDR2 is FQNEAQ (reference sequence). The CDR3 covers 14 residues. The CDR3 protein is CASSLYGNQETQYL. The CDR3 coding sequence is TGCGCCAGCAGCTTGTATGGGAACCAAGAGACCCAGTACCTC.

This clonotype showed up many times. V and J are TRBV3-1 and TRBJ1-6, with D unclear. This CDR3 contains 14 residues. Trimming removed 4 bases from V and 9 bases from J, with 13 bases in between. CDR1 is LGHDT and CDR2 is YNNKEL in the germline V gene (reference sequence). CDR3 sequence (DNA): TGTGCCAGCAGCCCGGGGAAAAGGACTTCACCCCTCCACTTT. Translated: CASSPGKRTSPLHF.

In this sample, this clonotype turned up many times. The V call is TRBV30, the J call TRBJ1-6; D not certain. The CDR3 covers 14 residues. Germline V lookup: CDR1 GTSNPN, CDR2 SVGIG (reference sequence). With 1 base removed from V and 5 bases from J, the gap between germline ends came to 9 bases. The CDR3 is CAWSDGPDNSPLHF. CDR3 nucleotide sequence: TGTGCCTGGAGTGACGGGCCCGATAATTCACCCCTCCACTTT.

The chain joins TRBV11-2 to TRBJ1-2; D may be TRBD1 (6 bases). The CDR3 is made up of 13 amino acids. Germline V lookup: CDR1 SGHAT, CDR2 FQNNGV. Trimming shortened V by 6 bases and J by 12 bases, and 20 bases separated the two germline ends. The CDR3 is CASRISGAPGNTF. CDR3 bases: TGTGCCAGCAGAATCTCAGGGGCGCCCGGAAACACCTTC.

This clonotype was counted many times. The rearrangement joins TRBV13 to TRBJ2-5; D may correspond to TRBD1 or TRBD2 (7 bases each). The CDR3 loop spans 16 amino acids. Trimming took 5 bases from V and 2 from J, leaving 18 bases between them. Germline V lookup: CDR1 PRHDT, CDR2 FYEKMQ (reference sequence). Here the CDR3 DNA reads TGTGCCAGCAGCAAACAGGGGTGGGGGGGACAAGAGACCCAGTACTTC. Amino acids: CASSKQGWGGQETQYF.

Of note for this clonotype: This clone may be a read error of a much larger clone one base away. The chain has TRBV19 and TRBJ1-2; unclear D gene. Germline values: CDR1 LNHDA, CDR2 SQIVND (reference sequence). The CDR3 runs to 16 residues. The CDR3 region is CASSQARRDSNYGYAF. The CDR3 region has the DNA TGTGCCAGTAGTCAAGCCCGGAGGGATTCTAACTATGGCTACGCCTTC. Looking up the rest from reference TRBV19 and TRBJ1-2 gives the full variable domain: DGGITQSPKYLFRKEGQNVTLSCEQNLNHDAMYWYRQDPGQGLRLIYYSQIVNDFQKGDIAEGYSVSREKKESFPLTVTSAQKNPTAFYLCASSQARRDSNYGYAFGSGTRLTVV.

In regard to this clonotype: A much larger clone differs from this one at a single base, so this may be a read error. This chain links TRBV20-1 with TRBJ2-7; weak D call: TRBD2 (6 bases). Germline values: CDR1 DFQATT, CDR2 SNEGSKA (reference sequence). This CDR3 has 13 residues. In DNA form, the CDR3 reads TGCAGTGCCCCCGGGAGCTATTCCTACGCGCAGTACTTC. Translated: CSAPGSYSYAQYF.